In its sample, the clone carrying this TCR beta chain was seen many times. What it recognizes is unknown. This sample was included in a study of identical twins. Study results and limitations: Excess twin sharing in beta out-of-frame sequences was weaker.

V was clipped by 1 base and J by 4 bases, with 12 bases between them. CDR1 and CDR2 (germline): MNHNS, SASEGT. The CDR3 runs to 15 residues. One entry per CDR3 protein, called by TCRdb with MiXCR from the 5' RACE reads. The sample yields 240,000 or so distinct CDR3 sequences, roughly 7% seen once. These sequences were also reported in another study, on yellow fever vaccine responses in identical twins.

The source is a woman aged 18-29 years in good health. What was sequenced was memory (CD45RO+) T cells sorted from blood. V is TRBV6-1 and J is TRBJ2-3; the D is unclear. The CDR3 here is CASSEGPTGADTQYF. The CDR3 coding sequence is TGTGCCAGCAGTGAAGGCCCCACGGGCGCAGATACGCAGTATTTT.